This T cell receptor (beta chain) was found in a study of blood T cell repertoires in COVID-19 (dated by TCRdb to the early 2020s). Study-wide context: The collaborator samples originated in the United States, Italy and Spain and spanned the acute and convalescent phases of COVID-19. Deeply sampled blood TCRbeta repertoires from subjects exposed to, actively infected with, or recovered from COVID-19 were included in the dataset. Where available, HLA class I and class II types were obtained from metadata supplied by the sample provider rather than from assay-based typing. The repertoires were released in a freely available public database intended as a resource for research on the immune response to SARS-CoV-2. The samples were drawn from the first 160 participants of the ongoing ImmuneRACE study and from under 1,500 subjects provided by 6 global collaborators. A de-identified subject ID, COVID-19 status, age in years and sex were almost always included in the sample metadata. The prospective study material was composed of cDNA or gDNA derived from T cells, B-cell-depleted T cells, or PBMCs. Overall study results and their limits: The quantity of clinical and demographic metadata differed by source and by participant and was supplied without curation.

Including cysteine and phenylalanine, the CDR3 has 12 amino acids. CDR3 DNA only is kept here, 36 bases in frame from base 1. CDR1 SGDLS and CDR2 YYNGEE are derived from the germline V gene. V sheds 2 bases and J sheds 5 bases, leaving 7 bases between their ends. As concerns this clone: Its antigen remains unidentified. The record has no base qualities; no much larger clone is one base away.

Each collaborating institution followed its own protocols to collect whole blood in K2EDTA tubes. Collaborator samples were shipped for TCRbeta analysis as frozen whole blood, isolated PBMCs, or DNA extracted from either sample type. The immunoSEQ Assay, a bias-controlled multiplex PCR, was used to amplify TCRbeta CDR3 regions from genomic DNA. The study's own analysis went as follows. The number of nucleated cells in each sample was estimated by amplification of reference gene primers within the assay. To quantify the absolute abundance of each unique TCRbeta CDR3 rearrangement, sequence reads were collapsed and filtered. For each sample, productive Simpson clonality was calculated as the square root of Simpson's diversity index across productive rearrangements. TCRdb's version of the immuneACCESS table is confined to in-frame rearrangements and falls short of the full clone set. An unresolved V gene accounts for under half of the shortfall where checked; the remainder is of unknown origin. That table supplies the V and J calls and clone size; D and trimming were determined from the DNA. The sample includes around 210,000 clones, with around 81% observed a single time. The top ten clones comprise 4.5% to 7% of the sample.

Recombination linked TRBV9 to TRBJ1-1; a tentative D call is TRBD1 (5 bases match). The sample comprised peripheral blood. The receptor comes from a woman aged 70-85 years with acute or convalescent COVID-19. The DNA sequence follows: TGTGCCAGCAGCGTGAGACAGACTGAAGCTTTCTTT. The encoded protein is CASSVRQTEAFF.